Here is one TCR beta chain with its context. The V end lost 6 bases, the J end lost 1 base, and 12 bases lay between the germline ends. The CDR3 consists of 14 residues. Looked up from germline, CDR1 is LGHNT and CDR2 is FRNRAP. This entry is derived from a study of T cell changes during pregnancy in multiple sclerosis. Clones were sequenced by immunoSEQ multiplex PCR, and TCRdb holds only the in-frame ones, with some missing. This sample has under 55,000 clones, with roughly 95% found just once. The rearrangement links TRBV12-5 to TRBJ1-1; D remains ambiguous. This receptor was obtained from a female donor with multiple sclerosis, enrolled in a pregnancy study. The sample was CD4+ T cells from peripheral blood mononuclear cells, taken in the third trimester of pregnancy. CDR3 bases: TGTGCTAGTGGCGCACAGATACAGAACACTGAAGCTTTCTTT. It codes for CASGAQIQNTEAFF.